These T cell receptor beta chains were read from a single sample in a study of shared clonotypes between healthy human individuals. Method: immunoSEQ multiplex PCR; TCRdb's copy keeps in-frame clones and lacks some. The table includes about 820,000 clones, about 91% detected once. Sequenced sample: naive CD8+ T cells sorted from blood. These receptors came from a man aged 25-45 years in good health. The CDR3 runs from the conserved cysteine through the conserved F or W. Each record gives: J gene, CDR3 length, D gene, V gene, clone size, CDR3 protein, CDR3 DNA. A D gene is named only where the DNA matches it firmly. Some rows mark clone size as missing; the rest say once, few, many or name a class of expanded clone.

j_gene: TRBJ1-4; len: 15; d_gene: NA; v_gene: TRBV27; abundance: NA; CDR3aa: CASSLSGEWNEKLFF; CDR3nt: TGTGCCAGCAGTTTATCGGGGGAATGGAATGAAAAACTGTTTTTT
j_gene: TRBJ2-7; len: 15; d_gene: TRBD1; v_gene: TRBV19; abundance: NA; CDR3aa: CASSMFSGTGYEQYF; CDR3nt: TGTGCCAGTAGTATGTTTTCCGGGACAGGGTACGAGCAGTACTTC
j_gene: TRBJ2-7; len: 12; d_gene: TRBD1; v_gene: TRBV6-6; abundance: NA; CDR3aa: CASSYDREWQYF; CDR3nt: TGTGCCAGCAGTTACGACAGGGAATGGCAGTACTTC
j_gene: TRBJ2-7; len: 12; d_gene: NA; v_gene: TRBV6-1; abundance: once; CDR3aa: CASSGPFYEQYF; CDR3nt: TGTGCCAGCAGTGGCCCCTTTTACGAGCAGTACTTC
j_gene: TRBJ1-4; len: 14; d_gene: TRBD1; v_gene: TRBV4-1; abundance: NA; CDR3aa: CASSSGQGEEKLFF; CDR3nt: TGCGCCAGCAGCAGTGGACAGGGAGAGGAAAAACTGTTTTTT
j_gene: TRBJ1-1; len: 14; d_gene: NA; v_gene: TRBV4-1; abundance: NA; CDR3aa: CASSQQGMNTEAFF; CDR3nt: TGCGCCAGCAGCCAACAGGGAATGAACACTGAAGCTTTCTTT
j_gene: TRBJ1-5; len: 15; d_gene: TRBD1; v_gene: TRBV28; abundance: NA; CDR3aa: CASSEVRDSFLPQHF; CDR3nt: TGTGCCAGCAGTGAAGTCCGGGACAGCTTTTTGCCCCAGCATTTT
j_gene: TRBJ2-7; len: 15; d_gene: TRBD1; v_gene: TRBV7-9; abundance: NA; CDR3aa: CASSPWGQGHQEQYF; CDR3nt: TGTGCCAGCAGCCCCTGGGGACAGGGGCATCAAGAGCAGTACTTC
j_gene: TRBJ2-7; len: 17; d_gene: TRBD1; v_gene: TRBV19; abundance: NA; CDR3aa: CASSITGTGGAIDEQYF; CDR3nt: TGTGCCAGTAGTATTACCGGGACAGGGGGCGCTATCGACGAGCAGTACTTC
j_gene: TRBJ2-7; len: 15; d_gene: TRBD2; v_gene: TRBV4-1; abundance: NA; CDR3aa: CASSHRGGSSYEQYF; CDR3nt: TGCGCCAGCAGCCACCGAGGCGGGAGCTCCTACGAGCAGTACTTC
j_gene: TRBJ2-7; len: 14; d_gene: NA; v_gene: TRBV2; abundance: NA; CDR3aa: CASSDVGETYEQYF; CDR3nt: TGTGCCAGCAGTGATGTGGGGGAAACCTACGAGCAGTACTTC
j_gene: TRBJ2-5; len: 17; d_gene: NA; v_gene: TRBV19; abundance: NA; CDR3aa: CASSAYPTVLYQETQYF; CDR3nt: TGTGCCAGTAGTGCCTACCCGACGGTTCTGTACCAAGAGACCCAGTACTTC
j_gene: TRBJ2-7; len: 10; d_gene: NA; v_gene: TRBV2; abundance: NA; CDR3aa: CAILSGEQYF; CDR3nt: TGTGCCATATTATCGGGGGAGCAGTACTTC
j_gene: TRBJ1-2; len: 11; d_gene: NA; v_gene: TRBV29-1; abundance: NA; CDR3aa: CSVEGRYGYTF; CDR3nt: TGCAGCGTTGAAGGCCGGTATGGCTACACCTTC
j_gene: TRBJ1-2; len: 15; d_gene: NA; v_gene: TRBV25-1; abundance: NA; CDR3aa: CASSEDLSWRGGYTF; CDR3nt: TGTGCCAGCAGTGAAGACCTATCGTGGAGGGGTGGCTACACCTTC
j_gene: TRBJ1-5; len: 13; d_gene: NA; v_gene: TRBV19; abundance: NA; CDR3aa: CASSIAGFQPQHF; CDR3nt: TGTGCCAGTAGTATAGCCGGTTTTCAGCCCCAGCATTTT